Listed here is a single T cell receptor beta chain. Its antigen remains unidentified. The sample is drawn from a study of T-cell memory formation after mild COVID-19. For the study at large: Largely donor-specific TCR clusters were found. Study-wide results and caveats: The CD4+ clones that contracted clustered mainly within CM and EM, and the CD8+ clones concentrated in EMRA. A balance of CD4 and CD8 characterized clones contracting day 15 to 85, whereas later expanders leaned CD4+. Memory cells collected pre-infection included some clones that later responded, suggesting cross-reactive memory joined.

TCRdb reprocessed the 5' RACE reads via MiXCR and lists one record per CDR3 protein. The table lists some 450,000 distinct CDR3 sequences, around 19% of them singletons. The CDR3 has 14 residues. Germline V gene data show CDR1 as DFQATT and CDR2 as SNEGSKA (reference sequence). The ends lost 2 bases at V and 7 bases at J; junction bases unmatched: 6. The V and J genes are TRBV20-1 and TRBJ2-2; 8 bases align to TRBD2. Sequenced material: PBMCs or a T cell subset sorted from them (not recorded which). This TCR came from an adult woman who had mild COVID-19 (a few samples of this study predate the infection). Cell type and time point are not known. The CDR3 spells CSARYGGASGELFF. For the CDR3, the DNA is TGCAGTGCTAGATACGGGGGGGCAAGCGGGGAGCTGTTTTTT.